This T cell receptor beta chain emerged from a study of blood T cell repertoires in COVID-19. Study in general: There were acute and convalescent COVID-19 samples, and they came from the United States, Italy and Spain. The cDNA or gDNA used as material had been derived from T cells, B-cell-depleted T cells, or PBMCs.

As originally analysed: Estimates of nucleated cell counts were drawn from the amplification of reference gene primers. TCRdb's copy holds only in-frame clones and misses some; the assay was immunoSEQ multiplex PCR. Clone size and V and J calls were adopted from that table, with D and trimming inferred from the DNA. The sample has over 85,000 clones; approximately 84% are singletons. Trimming took 0 bases from V and 2 from J; bases not matched to a gene: 4. Germline CDR1 reads LGHNA; CDR2 reads YSLEER. The CDR3 totals 15 residues. Source material: peripheral blood. V gene TRBV4-3 combines with J gene TRBJ2-7; 7 nucleotides line up with TRBD1. This receptor was taken from a human donor in a cohort sampled during active COVID-19. This CDR3 is CASSQDRDRAYEQYF. The CDR3 DNA reads TGCGCCAGCAGCCAAGATAGAGACAGGGCCTACGAGCAGTACTTC.